This TCR beta chain stems from a study of T cells after yellow fever vaccination. Study-wide findings and caveats: Detected again after the booster were most primary-vaccination clones, at 96% CD4 and approximately 85% CD8.

Of note for this clonotype: Its antigen is currently unknown.

UMIs and a universal primer site were added when TCR cDNA was made by 5'RACE template switching. TCRdb processed the 5' RACE reads anew with MiXCR; each CDR3 protein has one entry. The sample lists approximately 510,000 distinct CDR3 sequences; roughly a fifth were seen once. The sequenced sample was PBMCs, obtained around 3 weeks after the first yellow fever vaccination. The TCR comes from a young man who received the YFV17D yellow fever vaccine.

CDR3 residues: CASSQPTGRNEQFF. In DNA, the CDR3 is TGCGCCAGCAGCCAACCGACAGGGCGGAATGAGCAGTTCTTC. The rearrangement joins TRBV4-1 to TRBJ2-1, with TRBD1 identical over 7 bases. The CDR3 is made up of 14 amino acids. With V trimmed by 2 bases and J by 7 bases, 5 bases remained unmatched. Germline V gene data show CDR1 as MGHRA and CDR2 as YSYEKL.